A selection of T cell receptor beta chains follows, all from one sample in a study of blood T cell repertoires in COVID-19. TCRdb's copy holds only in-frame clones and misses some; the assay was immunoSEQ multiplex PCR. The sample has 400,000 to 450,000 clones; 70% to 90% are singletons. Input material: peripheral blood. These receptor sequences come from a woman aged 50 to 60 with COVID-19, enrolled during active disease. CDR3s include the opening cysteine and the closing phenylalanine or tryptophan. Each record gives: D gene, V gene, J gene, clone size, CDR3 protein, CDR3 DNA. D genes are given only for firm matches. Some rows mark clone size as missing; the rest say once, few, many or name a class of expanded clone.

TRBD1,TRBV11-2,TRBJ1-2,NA,CASSFTGTGNGYTF,TGTGCCAGCAGCTTCACCGGGACAGGGAATGGCTACACCTTC
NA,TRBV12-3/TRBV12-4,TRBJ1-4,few,CASMPRPGKLFF,TGTGCCAGCATGCCCCGCCCCGGAAAACTGTTTTTT
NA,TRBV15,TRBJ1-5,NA,CATSRINQPQHF,TGTGCCACCAGCCGTATTAATCAGCCCCAGCATTTT
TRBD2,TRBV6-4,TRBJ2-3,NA,CASSEVAGATDTQYF,TGTGCCAGCAGTGAGGTAGCGGGGGCCACAGATACGCAGTATTTT
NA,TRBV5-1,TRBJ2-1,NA,CASSLQLPSYNEQFF,TGCGCCAGCAGTCTACAGTTACCCTCCTACAATGAGCAGTTCTTC
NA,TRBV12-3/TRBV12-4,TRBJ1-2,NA,CASTPTGFYGYTF,TGTGCCAGCACTCCCACAGGGTTCTATGGCTACACCTTC
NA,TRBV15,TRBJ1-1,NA,CATSRLGGLTEAFF,TGTGCCACCAGCAGGCTCGGGGGGCTGACTGAAGCTTTCTTT
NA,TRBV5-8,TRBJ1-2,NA,CASSPRRYGYTF,TGTGCCAGCAGCCCCAGGAGGTATGGCTACACCTTC
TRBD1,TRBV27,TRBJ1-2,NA,CASLGTGGNYGYTF,TGTGCCAGCCTCGGGACAGGGGGGAACTATGGCTACACCTTC
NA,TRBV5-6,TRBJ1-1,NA,CASRPFGGRQMNTEAFF,TGTGCCAGCAGACCCTTCGGGGGGCGGCAGATGAACACTGAAGCTTTCTTT
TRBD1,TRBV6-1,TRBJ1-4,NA,CASSEMMGGDRVREKLFF,TGTGCCAGCAGTGAAATGATGGGGGGAGACAGGGTGAGAGAAAAACTGTTTTTT
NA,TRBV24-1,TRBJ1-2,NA,CATSDLDRNYGYTF,TGTGCCACCAGTGACCTCGACAGAAACTATGGCTACACCTTC
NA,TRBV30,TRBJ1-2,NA,CAWSVHNGVGGYTF,TGTGCCTGGAGTGTACATAACGGGGTGGGAGGCTACACCTTC
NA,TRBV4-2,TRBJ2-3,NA,CASSQVGEGGLDTQYF,TGTGCCAGCAGCCAGGTCGGAGAGGGGGGGCTAGATACGCAGTATTTT
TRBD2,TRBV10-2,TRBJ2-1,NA,CASGLAGGSNEQFF,TGCGCCAGCGGACTAGCGGGGGGGTCTAATGAGCAGTTCTTC
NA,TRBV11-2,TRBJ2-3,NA,CASSRSGDTQYF,TGTGCCAGCAGCCGGAGTGGAGATACGCAGTATTTT
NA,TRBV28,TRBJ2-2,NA,CASTFPNSLGAGELFF,TGTGCCAGCACCTTCCCGAACAGCCTGGGCGCCGGGGAGCTGTTTTTT
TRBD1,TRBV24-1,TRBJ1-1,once,CATRPTPGQVNTEAFF,TGTGCCACCAGGCCCACACCGGGACAGGTGAACACTGAAGCTTTCTTT
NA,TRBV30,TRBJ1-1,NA,CAWSARTVWDTEAFF,TGTGCCTGGAGTGCACGGACAGTTTGGGACACTGAAGCTTTCTTT
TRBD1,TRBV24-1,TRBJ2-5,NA,CATSDPSGQEWGTQYF,TGTGCCACCAGTGACCCCTCAGGACAGGAGTGGGGGACCCAGTACTTC
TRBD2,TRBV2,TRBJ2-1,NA,CASSRRTSGTNPTSSYNEQFF,TGTGCCAGCAGTCGTCGGACTAGCGGGACGAACCCCACTAGCTCCTACAATGAGCAGTTCTTC
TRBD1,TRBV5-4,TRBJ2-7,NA,CASSPRGQGSHEQYF,TGTGCCAGCAGCCCCCGGGGACAGGGCTCCCACGAGCAGTACTTC
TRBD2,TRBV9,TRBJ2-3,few,CASSALSGGVTDTQYF,TGTGCCAGCAGCGCCCTCTCGGGGGGGGTGACAGATACGCAGTATTTT
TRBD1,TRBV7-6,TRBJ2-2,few,CASSRRQGANTGELFF,TGTGCCAGCAGCCGCCGACAGGGCGCGAACACCGGGGAGCTGTTTTTT
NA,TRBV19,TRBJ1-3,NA,CASSIDSSGNTIYF,TGTGCCAGTAGTATCGACAGCTCTGGAAACACCATATATTTT
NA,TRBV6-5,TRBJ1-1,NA,CASTTGGNTEAFF,TGTGCCAGCACCACGGGGGGGAACACTGAAGCTTTCTTT
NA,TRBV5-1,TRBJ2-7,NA,CASSLAPSTYEQYF,TGCGCCAGCAGCTTGGCGCCGAGTACCTACGAGCAGTACTTC
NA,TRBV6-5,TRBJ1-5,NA,CASRRGNQPQHF,TGTGCCAGCAGAAGAGGCAATCAGCCCCAGCATTTT
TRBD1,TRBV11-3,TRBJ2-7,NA,CASSQDRDSYEQYF,TGTGCCAGCAGCCAAGACCGGGACAGCTACGAGCAGTACTTC
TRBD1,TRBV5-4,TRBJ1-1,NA,CASSRRQGAGNTEAFF,TGTGCCAGCAGCCGCAGACAGGGGGCGGGGAACACTGAAGCTTTCTTT
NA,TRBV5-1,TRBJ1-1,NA,CASSLAGQGATEAFF,TGCGCCAGCAGCTTGGCCGGACAAGGGGCCACTGAAGCTTTCTTT
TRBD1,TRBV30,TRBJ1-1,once,CAWDRGGNTEAFF,TGTGCCTGGGACAGGGGGGGGAACACTGAAGCTTTCTTT
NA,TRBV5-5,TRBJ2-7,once,CASSPAGYEQYF,TGTGCCAGCAGCCCGGCGGGCTACGAGCAGTACTTC
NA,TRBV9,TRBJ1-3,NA,CASSVAMAFSGNTIYF,TGTGCCAGCAGCGTAGCAATGGCCTTCTCTGGAAACACCATATATTTT
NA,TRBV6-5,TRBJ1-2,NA,CATKNYYGYTF,TGTGCCACCAAAAATTACTATGGCTACACCTTC
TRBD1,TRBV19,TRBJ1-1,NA,CASTYRGVNTEAFF,TGTGCCAGTACCTACAGGGGTGTGAACACTGAAGCTTTCTTT
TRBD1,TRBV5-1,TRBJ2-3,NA,CASSSGQPTDTQYF,TGCGCCAGCAGCTCGGGACAGCCTACGGATACGCAGTATTTT
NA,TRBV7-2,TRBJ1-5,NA,CASSLARGNQPQHF,TGTGCCAGCAGCTTAGCCAGGGGAAATCAGCCCCAGCATTTT
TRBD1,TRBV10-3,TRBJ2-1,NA,CAISPGQGAEDEQFF,TGTGCCATCAGCCCGGGACAGGGGGCAGAAGATGAGCAGTTCTTC
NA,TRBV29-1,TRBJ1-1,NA,CSSTQNTEAFF,TGCAGCTCGACACAGAACACTGAAGCTTTCTTT
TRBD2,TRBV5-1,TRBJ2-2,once,CASTRAGGNTGELFF,TGCGCCAGCACCCGCGCGGGGGGTAACACCGGGGAGCTGTTTTTT
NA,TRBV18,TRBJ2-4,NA,CASSPTPGDIQYF,TGTGCCAGCTCACCAACCCCCGGGGACATTCAGTACTTC
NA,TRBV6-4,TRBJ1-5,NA,CASSPREGQPQHF,TGTGCCAGCAGCCCCAGGGAGGGTCAGCCCCAGCATTTT
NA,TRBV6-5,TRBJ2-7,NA,CASSLQGGEQYF,TGTGCCAGCAGTTTACAGGGTGGCGAGCAGTACTTC
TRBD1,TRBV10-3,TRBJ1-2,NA,CAISDPTPGQTLPYGYTF,TGTGCCATCAGTGATCCGACTCCGGGACAGACCCTACCTTATGGCTACACCTTC
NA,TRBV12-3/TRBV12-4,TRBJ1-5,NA,CASTVREDQPQHF,TGTGCCAGCACCGTCAGGGAGGATCAGCCCCAGCATTTT
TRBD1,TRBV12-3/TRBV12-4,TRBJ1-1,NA,CASAGQGGTEAFF,TGTGCCAGCGCCGGACAGGGCGGCACTGAAGCTTTCTTT